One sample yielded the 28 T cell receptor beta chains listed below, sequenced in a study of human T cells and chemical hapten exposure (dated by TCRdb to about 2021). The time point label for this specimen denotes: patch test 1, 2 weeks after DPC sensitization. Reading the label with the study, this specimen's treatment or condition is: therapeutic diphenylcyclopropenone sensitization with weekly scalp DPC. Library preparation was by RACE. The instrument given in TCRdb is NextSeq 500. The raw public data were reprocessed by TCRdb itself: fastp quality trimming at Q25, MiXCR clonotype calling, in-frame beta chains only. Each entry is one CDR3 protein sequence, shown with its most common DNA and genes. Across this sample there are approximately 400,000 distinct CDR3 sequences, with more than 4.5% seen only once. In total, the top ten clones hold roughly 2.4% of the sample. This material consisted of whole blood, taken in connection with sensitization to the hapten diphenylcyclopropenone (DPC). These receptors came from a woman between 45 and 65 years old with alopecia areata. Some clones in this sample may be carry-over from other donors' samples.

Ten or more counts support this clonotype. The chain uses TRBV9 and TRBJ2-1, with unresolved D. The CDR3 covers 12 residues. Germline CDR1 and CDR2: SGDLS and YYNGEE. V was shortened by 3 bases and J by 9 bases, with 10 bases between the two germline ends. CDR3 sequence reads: CASSAPLSEQFF. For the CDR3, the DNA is TGTGCCAGCAGCGCCCCGTTAAGTGAGCAGTTCTTC.

The CDR3 protein is CAWARDSRNYEQYF. The CDR3 DNA reads TGTGCCTGGGCGCGGGACAGCCGAAACTACGAGCAGTACTTC. The chain carries TRBV30 and TRBJ2-7; D possibly corresponds to TRBD1 (7 bases). There are 14 residues in the CDR3. Trimming stripped 5 bases from V and 3 bases from J, with 17 bases between. Germline V CDR1 and CDR2: GTSNPN, SVGIG (reference sequence).

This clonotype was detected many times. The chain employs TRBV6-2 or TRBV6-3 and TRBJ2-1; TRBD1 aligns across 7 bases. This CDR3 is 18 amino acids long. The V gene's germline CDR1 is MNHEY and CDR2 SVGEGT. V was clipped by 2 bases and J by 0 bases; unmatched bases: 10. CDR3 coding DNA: TGTGCCAGCAGTTACGACAGGGATAGTGCTAGCTCCTACAATGAGCAGTTCTTC. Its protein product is CASSYDRDSASSYNEQFF.

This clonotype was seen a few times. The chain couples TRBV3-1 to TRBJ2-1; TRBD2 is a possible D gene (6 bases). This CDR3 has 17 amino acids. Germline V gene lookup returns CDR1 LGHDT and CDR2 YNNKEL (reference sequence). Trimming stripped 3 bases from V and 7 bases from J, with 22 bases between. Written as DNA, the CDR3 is TGTGCCAGCAGCCATACAGACCAGGGACTCCCAGGGAATGAGCAGTTCTTC. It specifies CASSHTDQGLPGNEQFF.

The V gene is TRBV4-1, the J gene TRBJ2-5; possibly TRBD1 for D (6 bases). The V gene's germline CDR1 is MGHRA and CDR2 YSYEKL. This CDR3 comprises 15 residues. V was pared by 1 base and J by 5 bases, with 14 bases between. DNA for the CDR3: TGCGCCAGCAGCCAAGGTGTTGGGGGCGAGGAGACCCAGTACTTC. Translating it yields CASSQGVGGEETQYF.

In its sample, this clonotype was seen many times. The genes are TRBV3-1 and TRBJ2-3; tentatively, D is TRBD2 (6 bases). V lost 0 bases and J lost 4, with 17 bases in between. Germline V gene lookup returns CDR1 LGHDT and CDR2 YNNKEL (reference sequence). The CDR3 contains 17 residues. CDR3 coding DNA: TGTGCCAGCAGCCAAGATAAGGGCGAGGAGGGGCCAGATACGCAGTATTTT. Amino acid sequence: CASSQDKGEEGPDTQYF.

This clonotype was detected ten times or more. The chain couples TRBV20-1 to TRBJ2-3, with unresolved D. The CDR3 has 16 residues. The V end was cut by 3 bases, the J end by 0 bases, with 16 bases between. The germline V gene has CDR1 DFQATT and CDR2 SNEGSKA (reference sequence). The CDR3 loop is CSARVVVASSTDTQYF. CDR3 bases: TGCAGTGCTAGGGTAGTAGTGGCTTCTAGCACAGATACGCAGTATTTT.

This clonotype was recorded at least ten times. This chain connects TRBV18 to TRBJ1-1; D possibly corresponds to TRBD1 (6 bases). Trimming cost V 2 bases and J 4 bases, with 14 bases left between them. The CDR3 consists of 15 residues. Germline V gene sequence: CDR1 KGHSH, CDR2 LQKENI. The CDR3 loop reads CASSPAGGAGTEAFF. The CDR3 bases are TGTGCCAGCTCACCAGCGGGGGGCGCGGGCACTGAAGCTTTCTTT.

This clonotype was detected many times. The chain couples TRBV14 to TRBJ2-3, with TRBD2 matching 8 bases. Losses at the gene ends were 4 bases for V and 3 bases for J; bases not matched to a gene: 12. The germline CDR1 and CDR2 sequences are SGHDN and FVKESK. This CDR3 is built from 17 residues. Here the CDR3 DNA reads TGTGCCAGCAGCCTTTCCCCAGCGGGAGTCCAGACAGATACGCAGTATTTT. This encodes CASSLSPAGVQTDTQYF.

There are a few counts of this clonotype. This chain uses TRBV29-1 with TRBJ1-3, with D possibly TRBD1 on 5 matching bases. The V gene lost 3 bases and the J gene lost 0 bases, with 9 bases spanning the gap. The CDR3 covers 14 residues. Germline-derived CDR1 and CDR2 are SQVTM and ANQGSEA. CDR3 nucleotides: TGCAGCGTTGATATCGGGGGCTCTGGAAACACCATATATTTT. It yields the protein CSVDIGGSGNTIYF.

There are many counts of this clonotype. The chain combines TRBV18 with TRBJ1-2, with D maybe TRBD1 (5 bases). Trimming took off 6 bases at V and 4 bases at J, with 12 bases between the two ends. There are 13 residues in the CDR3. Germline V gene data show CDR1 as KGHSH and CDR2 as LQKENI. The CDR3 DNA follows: TGTGCCAGCTCGCCCGGGACGACCTATGGCTACACCTTC. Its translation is CASSPGTTYGYTF.

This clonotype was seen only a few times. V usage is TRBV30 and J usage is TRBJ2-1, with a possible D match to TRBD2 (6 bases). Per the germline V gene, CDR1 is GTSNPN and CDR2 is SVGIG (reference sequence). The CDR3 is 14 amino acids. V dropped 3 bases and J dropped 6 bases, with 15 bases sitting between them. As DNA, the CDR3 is TGTGCCTGGAGCCGAACTAGCCTCAGCAATGAGCAGTTCTTC. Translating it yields CAWSRTSLSNEQFF.

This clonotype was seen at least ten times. CDR3 nucleotide sequence: TGTGCCAGCACCTTAGGACAGGAGAGAAACACCATATATTTT. It encodes CASTLGQERNTIYF. This sequence joins TRBV28 and TRBJ1-3; 7 bases agree with TRBD1. After removal of 7 bases from V and 5 bases from J, the junction contained 8 bases not matched to a gene. CDR1 and CDR2 from the germline V gene are MDHEN and SYDVKM. The CDR3 spans 14 residues. Full variable domain (rest looked up from reference TRBV28 and TRBJ1-3): DVKVTQSSRYLVKRTGEKVFLECVQDMDHENMFWYRQDPGLGLRLIYFSYDVKMKEKGDIPEGYSVSREKKERFSLILESASTNQTSMYLCASTLGQERNTIYFGEGSWLTVV.

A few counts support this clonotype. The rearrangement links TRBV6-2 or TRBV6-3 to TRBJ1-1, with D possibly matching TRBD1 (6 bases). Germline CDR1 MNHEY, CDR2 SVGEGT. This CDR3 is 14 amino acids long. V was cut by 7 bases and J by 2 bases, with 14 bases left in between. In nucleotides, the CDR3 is TGTGCCAGCATTCGAAACAGGGATAACACTGAAGCTTTCTTT. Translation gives CASIRNRDNTEAFF.

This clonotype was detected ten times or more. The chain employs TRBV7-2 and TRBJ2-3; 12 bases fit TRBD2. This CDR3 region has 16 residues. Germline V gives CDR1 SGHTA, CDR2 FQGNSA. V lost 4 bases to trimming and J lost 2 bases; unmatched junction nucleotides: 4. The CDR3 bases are TGTGCCAGCAGCTCTGGACTAGCGGGATACACAGATACGCAGTATTTT. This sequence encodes CASSSGLAGYTDTQYF. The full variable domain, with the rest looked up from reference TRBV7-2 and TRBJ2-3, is GAGVSQSPSNKVTEKGKDVELRCDPISGHTALYWYRQSLGQGLEFLIYFQGNSAPDKSGLPSDRFSAERTGGSVSTLTIQRTQQEDSAVYLCASSSGLAGYTDTQYFGPGTRLTVL.

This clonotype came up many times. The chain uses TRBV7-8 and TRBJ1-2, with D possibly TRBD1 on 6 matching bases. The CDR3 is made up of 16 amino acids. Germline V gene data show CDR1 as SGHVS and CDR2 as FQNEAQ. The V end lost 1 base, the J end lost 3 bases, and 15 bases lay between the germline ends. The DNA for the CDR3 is TGTGCCAGCAGCTTAGAATACCAGGGGTCGGACTATGGCTACACCTTC. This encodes CASSLEYQGSDYGYTF.

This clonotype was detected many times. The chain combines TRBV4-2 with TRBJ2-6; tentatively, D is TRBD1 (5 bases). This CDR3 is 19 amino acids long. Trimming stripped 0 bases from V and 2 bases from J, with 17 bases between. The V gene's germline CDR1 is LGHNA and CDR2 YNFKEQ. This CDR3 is CASSQESRASVAGANVLTF. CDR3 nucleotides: TGTGCCAGCAGCCAAGAAAGCAGGGCGTCCGTGGCTGGGGCCAACGTCCTGACTTTC.

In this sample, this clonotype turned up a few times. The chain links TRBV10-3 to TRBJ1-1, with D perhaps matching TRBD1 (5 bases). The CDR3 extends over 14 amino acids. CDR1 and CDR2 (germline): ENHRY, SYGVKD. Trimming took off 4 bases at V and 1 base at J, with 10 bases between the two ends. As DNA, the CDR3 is TGTGCCATCAGTGGGGGACTGACGAACACTGAAGCTTTCTTT. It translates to CAISGGLTNTEAFF.

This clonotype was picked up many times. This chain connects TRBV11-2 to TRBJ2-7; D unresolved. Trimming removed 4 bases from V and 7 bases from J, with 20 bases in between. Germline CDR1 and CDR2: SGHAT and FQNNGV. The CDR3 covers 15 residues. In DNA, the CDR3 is TGTGCCAGCAGCTATCGGAGCCGCAGCTTATTGGAGCAGTACTTC. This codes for CASSYRSRSLLEQYF. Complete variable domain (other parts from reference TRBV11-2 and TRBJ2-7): EAGVAQSPRYKIIEKRQSVAFWCNPISGHATLYWYQQILGQGPKLLIQFQNNGVVDDSQLPKDRFSAERLKGVDSTLKIQPAKLEDSAVYLCASSYRSRSLLEQYFGPGTRLTVT.

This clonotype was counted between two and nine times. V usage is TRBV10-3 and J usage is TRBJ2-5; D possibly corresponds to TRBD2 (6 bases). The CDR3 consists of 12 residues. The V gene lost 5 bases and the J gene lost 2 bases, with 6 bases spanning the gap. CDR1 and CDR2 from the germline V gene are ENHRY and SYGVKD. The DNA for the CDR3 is TGTGCCATCAGTAGCGGGCAAGAGACCCAGTACTTC. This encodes CAISSGQETQYF.

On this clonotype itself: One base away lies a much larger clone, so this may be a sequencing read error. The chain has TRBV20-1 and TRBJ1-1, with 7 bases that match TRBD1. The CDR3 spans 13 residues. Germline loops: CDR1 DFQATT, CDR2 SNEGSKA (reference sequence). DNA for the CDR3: TGCAGTGCTCCCCGACAGGGTAACACTGATGCTTTCTTT. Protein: CSAPRQGNTDAFF.

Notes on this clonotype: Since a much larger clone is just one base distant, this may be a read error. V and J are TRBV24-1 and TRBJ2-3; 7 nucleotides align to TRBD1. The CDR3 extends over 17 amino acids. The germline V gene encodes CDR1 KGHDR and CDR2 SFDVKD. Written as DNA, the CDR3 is TGTGCCGCCAGTGACTTCCCGACAGGGAGTAGCACAGATACGCAGTATTTT. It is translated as CAASDFPTGSSTDTQYF.

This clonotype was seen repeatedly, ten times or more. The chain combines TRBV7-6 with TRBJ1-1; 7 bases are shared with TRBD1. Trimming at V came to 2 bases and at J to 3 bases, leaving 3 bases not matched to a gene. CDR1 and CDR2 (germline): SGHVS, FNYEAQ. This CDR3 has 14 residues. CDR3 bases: TGTGCCAGCAGCTTATCAGGGGGATACACTGAAGCTTTCTTT. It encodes CASSLSGGYTEAFF.

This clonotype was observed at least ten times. CDR3 nucleotides: TGCAGTGCTGGGGACAGGGGTCGAAACACCATATATTTT. Protein sequence: CSAGDRGRNTIYF. The chain joins TRBV20-1 to TRBJ1-3, with 10 bases aligning to TRBD1. The ends lost 5 bases at V and 5 bases at J; junction bases unmatched: 3. Germline assignment: CDR1 DFQATT and CDR2 SNEGSKA (reference sequence). This CDR3 is 13 amino acids long.

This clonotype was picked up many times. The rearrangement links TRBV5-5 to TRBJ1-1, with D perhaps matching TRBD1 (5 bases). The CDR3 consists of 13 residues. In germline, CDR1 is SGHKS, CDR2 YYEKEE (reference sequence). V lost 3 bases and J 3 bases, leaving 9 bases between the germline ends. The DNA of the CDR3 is TGTGCCAGCAGCTCCAAAGGGGACACTGAAGCTTTCTTT. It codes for CASSSKGDTEAFF. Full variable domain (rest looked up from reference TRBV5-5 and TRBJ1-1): DAGVTQSPTHLIKTRGQQVTLRCSPISGHKSVSWYQQVLGQGPQFIFQYYEKEERGRGNFPDRFSARQFPNYSSELNVNALLLGDSALYLCASSSKGDTEAFFGQGTRLTVV.

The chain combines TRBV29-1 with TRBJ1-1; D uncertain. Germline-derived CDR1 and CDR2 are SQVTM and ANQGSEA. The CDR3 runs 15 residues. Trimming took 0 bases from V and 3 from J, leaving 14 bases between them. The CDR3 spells CSVEDLLGWDTEAFF. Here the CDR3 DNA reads TGCAGCGTTGAAGATCTCCTGGGTTGGGACACTGAAGCTTTCTTT.

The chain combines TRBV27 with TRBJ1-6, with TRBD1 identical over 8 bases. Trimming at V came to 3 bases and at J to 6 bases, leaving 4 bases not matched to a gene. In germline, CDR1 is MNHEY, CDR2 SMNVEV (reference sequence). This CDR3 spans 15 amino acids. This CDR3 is CASSFAGGFNSPLHF. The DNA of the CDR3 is TGTGCCAGCAGTTTTGCAGGGGGCTTTAATTCACCCCTCCACTTT.

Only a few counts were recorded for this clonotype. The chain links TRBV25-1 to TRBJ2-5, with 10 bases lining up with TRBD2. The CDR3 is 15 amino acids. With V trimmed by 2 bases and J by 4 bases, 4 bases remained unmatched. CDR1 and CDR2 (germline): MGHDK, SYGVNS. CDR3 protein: CASSEGLAGAETQYF. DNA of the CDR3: TGTGCCAGCAGTGAAGGCCTAGCGGGAGCAGAGACCCAGTACTTC.